These 7 T cell receptor beta chains came from one sample sequenced in a study of T cell repertoires in cytomegalovirus infection. TCRdb analysed the reads with MiXCR anew, one entry per CDR3 protein. The repertoire has roughly 49,000 distinct CDR3 sequences, roughly 22% of them found once; the top ten carry less than 20%. These receptors' antigens are unknown. The sequencing input was PBMCs, sequenced either directly or after in vitro stimulation (not recorded which). The receptor source for this set is a human donor in good health (CMV status not recorded). Some clones in this sample may be carry-over from other donors' samples.

The DNA of the CDR3 is TGTGCGGGGGCAGAGAGCTCTGGGGCCAACGTCCTGACTTTC. Translated, it gives CAGAESSGANVLTF. V gene TRBV18 combines with J gene TRBJ2-6, with D possibly matching TRBD1 (6 bases). The CDR3 loop spans 14 amino acids. The germline V gene has CDR1 KGHSH and CDR2 LQKENI.

This chain uses TRBV28 with TRBJ2-7; D unclear. CDR1 and CDR2 from the germline V gene are MDHEN and SYDVKM. The ends were cut back, 3 bases at V and 1 base at J, with 19 bases in the middle. The CDR3 is made up of 17 amino acids. CDR3 in DNA: TGTGCCAGCAGTTTCTTTCCCCAGCTGGTGAGGTCCTACGAGCAGTACTTC. Encoded protein: CASSFFPQLVRSYEQYF.

V and J are TRBV4-1 and TRBJ1-2, with D maybe TRBD1 (5 bases). The CDR3 is 17 amino acids. The V end lost 1 base, the J end lost 4 bases, and 19 bases lay between the germline ends. The V gene's germline CDR1 is MGHRA and CDR2 YSYEKL. For the CDR3, the DNA is TGCGCCAGCAGCCAAGGAGGCGGGACGGCTCGGGGCTATGGCTACACCTTC. It yields the protein CASSQGGGTARGYGYTF.

This clonotype occurred many times. The CDR3 nucleotides read TGTGCCAGCACCGACAACGACAGGGTTGAAAGTAATGAAAAACTGTTTTTT. As protein: CASTDNDRVESNEKLFF. V and J are TRBV7-9 and TRBJ1-4; TRBD1 agrees at 7 bases. Germline V gene sequence: CDR1 SEHNR, CDR2 FQNEAQ (reference sequence). This CDR3 is 17 amino acids long. V was clipped by 7 bases and J by 4 bases; unmatched bases: 15.

This clonotype was seen at least ten times. The V and J genes are TRBV7-7 and TRBJ2-5; 9 bases are a match to TRBD1. The CDR3 is 15 amino acids. V lost 5 bases, J lost 5 bases, and 9 bases stayed unmatched. Germline V gene sequence: CDR1 SSHAT, CDR2 FNYEAQ (reference sequence). This chain's CDR3 is CASSQDRGGEETQYF. CDR3 nucleotides: TGTGCCAGCAGCCAAGACAGGGGGGGCGAGGAGACCCAGTACTTC.

The sample holds many counts of this clonotype. The chain carries TRBV12-3 or TRBV12-4 and TRBJ2-1, with D unresolved. Trimming pared 6 bases from V and 6 bases from J, leaving 9 bases between. This CDR3 region has 12 residues. In DNA, the CDR3 is TGTGCCAGCAGATATGTTGCCAATGAGCAGTTCTTC. This encodes CASRYVANEQFF.

This clonotype was counted a few times. V and J are TRBV6-2 or TRBV6-3 and TRBJ1-1; D uncertain. V was cut by 4 bases and J by 7 bases, with 10 bases left in between. The CDR3 spans 12 residues. Germline V gene lookup returns CDR1 MNHEY and CDR2 SVGEGT. This chain's CDR3 is CASSSRANEAFF. CDR3 nucleotide sequence: TGTGCCAGCAGTTCTCGTGCTAATGAAGCTTTCTTT.